The 16 T cell receptor beta chains given below trace back to one sample, sequenced in a study of shared T cell receptors in the human thymus. Clones were sequenced by immunoSEQ multiplex PCR, and TCRdb holds only the in-frame ones, with some missing. The sample includes more than 550,000 clones, roughly 85% of them seen just once. This sample was shared with a second study, whose subject was human thymus T cells.

Sequencing was done on a sample of thymocytes. The origin of the receptors is a girl younger than two with a congenital heart defect.

V gene TRBV25-1 combines with J gene TRBJ2-2, with a possible D match to TRBD1 (6 bases). The CDR3 covers 14 residues. Trimming stripped 8 bases from V and 6 bases from J, with 16 bases between. Germline V gene sequence: CDR1 MGHDK, CDR2 SYGVNS. This CDR3 is CASSQLGGSGELFF. The CDR3 nucleotides read TGTGCCAGCTCTCAACTAGGGGGTTCCGGGGAGCTGTTTTTT.

The rearrangement uses TRBV5-5 and TRBJ2-5; D remains ambiguous. The V and J ends lost 3 bases and 7 bases respectively, with 25 bases between them. Germline V gene sequence: CDR1 SGHKS, CDR2 YYEKEE (reference sequence). The CDR3 is 17 amino acids. In DNA form, the CDR3 reads TGTGCCAGCAGCTGGCCCCCCATTGATCCAACATCGGGGACCCAGTACTTC. This sequence encodes CASSWPPIDPTSGTQYF.

This rearrangement joins TRBV5-6 to TRBJ1-2; 8 bases map to TRBD1. V lost 4 bases, J lost 4 bases, and 12 bases stayed unmatched. The CDR3 consists of 16 residues. Germline V gives CDR1 SGHDT, CDR2 YYEEEE. CDR3 sequence: CASSQIPGQGGYGYTF. CDR3 in DNA: TGTGCCAGCAGCCAAATCCCAGGACAGGGAGGCTATGGCTACACCTTC.

This sequence joins TRBV7-9 and TRBJ2-7; no firm D call. The V gene lost 1 base and the J gene lost 2 bases, with 9 bases spanning the gap. The CDR3 covers 14 residues. The germline V gene has CDR1 SEHNR and CDR2 FQNEAQ (reference sequence). CDR3 loop: CASSLEISPYEQYF. The CDR3 DNA reads as TGTGCCAGCAGCTTAGAGATAAGCCCCTACGAGCAGTACTTC.

V is TRBV5-1 and J is TRBJ2-3, with 8 nucleotides matching TRBD1. The junction had 27 bases not matched to a gene; V was cut back by 3 bases and J by 3 bases. The CDR3 length is 22 residues. Per germline, CDR1 SGHRS and CDR2 YFSETQ. DNA for the CDR3: TGCGCCAGCAGCTGGGGGACAGGTCGGGACAGCCCAAAACCCTCCTGGACAGATACGCAGTATTTT. Its translation is CASSWGTGRDSPKPSWTDTQYF.

The chain carries TRBV5-1 and TRBJ1-2; maybe TRBD1 (5 bases). V lost 1 base to trimming and J lost 0 bases, with 19 bases between them. The germline V gene encodes CDR1 SGHRS and CDR2 YFSETQ. The CDR3 runs 18 residues. The CDR3 coding sequence is TGCGCCAGCAGCTTGATAAGTCCAGGGTCAAAGACTAACTATGGCTACACCTTC. This encodes CASSLISPGSKTNYGYTF.

The chain combines TRBV6-5 with TRBJ1-1; D ambiguous. The CDR3 length is 16 residues. V gave up 1 base and J gave up 2 bases, with 14 bases separating them. Germline V gives CDR1 MNHEY, CDR2 SVGAGI. The chain's CDR3 is CASSYCQAFLNTEAFF. DNA of the CDR3: TGTGCCAGCAGTTACTGCCAGGCTTTTCTCAACACTGAAGCTTTCTTT.

The V call is TRBV19, the J call TRBJ1-1; D gene uncertain. V lost 8 bases and J 3 bases, leaving 19 bases between the germline ends. Per the germline V gene, CDR1 is LNHDA and CDR2 is SQIVND (reference sequence). The CDR3 is made up of 15 amino acids. The CDR3 region has the DNA TGTGCCAGTCGACGTCAGGAGAGGAGGGACACTGAAGCTTTCTTT. This gives the protein CASRRQERRDTEAFF.

The chain recombines TRBV6-1 with TRBJ1-3; D is ambiguous. Trimming removed 6 bases from V and 0 bases from J, with 9 bases in between. Germline assignment: CDR1 MNHNS and CDR2 SASEGT. The CDR3 spans 14 residues. CDR3 in amino acids: CASRYGDSGNTIYF. The CDR3 DNA reads TGTGCCAGCAGGTACGGGGACTCTGGAAACACCATATATTTT.

This chain connects TRBV5-1 to TRBJ1-4, with 10 bases matching TRBD1. Germline V gene data show CDR1 as SGHRS and CDR2 as YFSETQ. Trimming cost V 3 bases and J 7 bases; bases outside gene matches: 9. The CDR3 covers 16 residues. CDR3 protein: CASSYDPGQGSEKLFF. Written as DNA, the CDR3 is TGCGCCAGCAGCTATGACCCGGGACAGGGGAGTGAAAAACTGTTTTTT. Supplemented by reference TRBV5-1 and TRBJ1-4, the full variable domain reads KAGVTQTPRYLIKTRGQQVTLSCSPISGHRSVSWYQQTPGQGLQFLFEYFSETQRNKGNFPGRFSGRQFSNSRSEMNVSTLELGDSALYLCASSYDPGQGSEKLFFGSGTQLSVL.

The gene calls are TRBV20-1 and TRBJ2-4; D may be TRBD1 (6 bases). V was shortened by 3 bases and J by 13 bases, with 13 bases between the two germline ends. Germline assignment: CDR1 DFQATT and CDR2 SNEGSKA (reference sequence). This CDR3 has 11 amino acids. The CDR3: CSARGRTVQYF. The DNA for the CDR3 is TGCAGTGCTAGGGGTAGGACAGTACAGTACTTC.

This chain uses TRBV28 with TRBJ1-5; no firm D call. Trimming left V 7 bases short and J 2 bases short, with 12 bases between. Germline assignment: CDR1 MDHEN and CDR2 SYDVKM. The CDR3 contains 14 residues. The CDR3 region has the DNA TGTGCCAGCACCGATGTGGCAGGCAATCAGCCCCAGCATTTT. This sequence encodes CASTDVAGNQPQHF.

This chain connects TRBV4-2 to TRBJ2-4; tentatively, D is TRBD2 (6 bases). V shed 0 bases and J shed 1 base, with 13 bases lying between them. From germline, CDR1 is LGHNA and CDR2 YNFKEQ. The CDR3 contains 17 residues. This CDR3 is CASSQDRRDVAKNIQYF. CDR3 DNA: TGTGCCAGCAGCCAAGATAGGAGGGATGTGGCCAAAAACATTCAGTACTTC.

The CDR3 loop is CASSDRFSNQPQHF. Written as DNA, the CDR3 is TGTGCCAGTAGTGACAGGTTTAGCAATCAGCCCCAGCATTTT. This chain connects TRBV19 to TRBJ1-5; D might be TRBD1 (6 bases). Trimming left V 5 bases short and J 0 bases short, with 8 bases between. The CDR3 is made up of 14 amino acids. In germline, CDR1 is LNHDA, CDR2 SQIVND (reference sequence).

The chain carries TRBV9 and TRBJ2-5; D is unresolved. CDR3 length equals 13 residues. CDR1 and CDR2 from the germline V gene are SGDLS and YYNGEE. Trimming shortened V by 4 bases and J by 1 base, and 8 bases separated the two germline ends. The CDR3 nucleotides read TGTGCCAGCAGCTTACAGATCCAAGAGACCCAGTACTTC. Amino acid sequence: CASSLQIQETQYF.

The V gene is TRBV6-5, the J gene TRBJ1-2, with a weak D call TRBD1 (5 bases). The germline gives CDR1 MNHEY, CDR2 SVGAGI. The CDR3 consists of 14 residues. V dropped 6 bases and J dropped 4 bases, with 15 bases sitting between them. CDR3 residues: CASRRDSHTYGYTF. The CDR3 DNA is TGTGCCAGCAGGCGAGACAGCCACACCTATGGCTACACCTTC.